Listed below are T cell receptor beta chains from one sample, sequenced in a study of shared clonotypes between healthy human individuals. Here immunoSEQ multiplex PCR was the method, and the copy in TCRdb shows in-frame clones only, minus some. Of around 1.9 million clones detected, 85% to 95% appear once; the ten largest clones hold over 1.5%. What was sequenced was naive CD8+ T cells from PBMCs. Receptors originate from a man younger than 30 in good health. Some clones in this sample may be carry-over from other donors' samples. The CDR3 runs from the conserved cysteine through the conserved F or W. The D gene is left open where the match is weak. The size field is filled for only some rows; it gives once, few, many or a size class.

j_call,cdr3_length,d_call,v_call,clone_size,cdr3_nt,cdr3_aa
TRBJ2-7,13,TRBD1,TRBV5-1,NA,TGCGCCAGCAGTTCGACAGGGTCAGGAGAGCAGTACTTC,CASSSTGSGEQYF
TRBJ2-1,16,NA,TRBV7-3,NA,TGTGCCAGCAGCCCTGATCTTGCGAGCTCCTACAATGAGCAGTTCTTC,CASSPDLASSYNEQFF
TRBJ2-2,15,TRBD1,TRBV15,NA,TGTGCCACCCGGACTCGGGCAGGGGGAACCGGGGAGCTGTTTTTT,CATRTRAGGTGELFF
TRBJ1-1,11,NA,TRBV30,few,TGTGCCTGGACGAGGAACACTGAAGCTTTCTTT,CAWTRNTEAFF
TRBJ1-2,13,NA,TRBV9,NA,TGTGCCAGCAGCGCCGGACTGTCGGATGGCTACACCTTC,CASSAGLSDGYTF
TRBJ2-7,14,TRBD1,TRBV5-5,NA,TGTGCCAGCAGCTTGGACAGGGGGCTCGACGAGCAGTACTTC,CASSLDRGLDEQYF
TRBJ2-1,15,TRBD2,TRBV7-3,NA,TGTGCCAGCAGCTTAACGAGGACTAGCTACAATGAGCAGTTCTTC,CASSLTRTSYNEQFF
TRBJ2-2,14,NA,TRBV19,NA,TGTGCCACGCGGGGGCTCGAACAACCCGGGGAGCTGTTTTTT,CATRGLEQPGELFF
TRBJ2-1,12,NA,TRBV9,few,TGTGCCAGCAGCGTAGTTAGCAATGAGCAGTTCTTC,CASSVVSNEQFF
TRBJ2-5,15,NA,TRBV9,NA,TGTGCCAGCAGCGGCCCGGGGGCGCCCGGGGAGACCCAGTACTTC,CASSGPGAPGETQYF
TRBJ2-3,14,TRBD2,TRBV5-6,NA,TGTGCCAGCAGCGAAGGGACTAGCGCACGTACGCAGTATTTT,CASSEGTSARTQYF
TRBJ2-1,14,NA,TRBV5-6,NA,TGTGCCAGCAGCTTGGGACGGACCTACAATGAGCAGTTCTTC,CASSLGRTYNEQFF
TRBJ2-7,14,TRBD2,TRBV2,NA,TGTGCCAGCGACGGCGGGAGGTCCCCGGGTGAGCAGTACTTC,CASDGGRSPGEQYF
TRBJ2-1,13,NA,TRBV30,NA,TGTGCCTGTGAAGTATACAGCGGAAATGAGCAGTTCTTC,CACEVYSGNEQFF
TRBJ2-1,13,NA,TRBV4-1,NA,TGCGCCAGCAGCCAAGGGGAGTCGAATGAGCAGTTCTTC,CASSQGESNEQFF
TRBJ2-7,15,TRBD1,TRBV6-6,NA,TGTGCCAGCAGTTACCCCGGGACAGGGGACTACGAGCAGTACTTC,CASSYPGTGDYEQYF
TRBJ1-2,13,NA,TRBV27,once,TGTGCCAGCAGTTTTCACCCGAACTATGGCTACACCTTC,CASSFHPNYGYTF
TRBJ2-2,14,NA,TRBV10-1,NA,TGCGCCAGCCGAGCATATTCGAACACCGGGGAGCTGTTTTTT,CASRAYSNTGELFF
TRBJ1-2,14,NA,TRBV9,NA,TGTGCCAGCAGCGTAGATAGGGGAAGCTATGGCTACACCTTC,CASSVDRGSYGYTF
TRBJ2-7,15,TRBD1,TRBV11-3,NA,TGTGCCAGCAGCGGCGGGACAGGAAGCTCCTACGAGCAGTACTTC,CASSGGTGSSYEQYF
TRBJ2-1,14,NA,TRBV7-3,NA,TGTGCCAGCAGCTTAGAGGGTCGATACAATGAGCAGTTCTTC,CASSLEGRYNEQFF
TRBJ1-4,14,TRBD1,TRBV27,once,TGTGCCAGCAGTTTATGGACAGGGGAGGAAAAACTGTTTTTT,CASSLWTGEEKLFF
TRBJ1-5,14,TRBD1,TRBV2,NA,TGTGCCAGCAGGGCTGACAGGGTAGGTCAGCCCCAGCATTTT,CASRADRVGQPQHF
TRBJ1-1,14,NA,TRBV9,NA,TGTGCCAGCAGCCCCCCCCTCGCGAACACTGAAGCTTTCTTT,CASSPPLANTEAFF
TRBJ1-2,15,NA,TRBV7-2,NA,TGTGCCAGCAGCTTTTTCCCAGGGCAGGGCTATGGCTACACCTTC,CASSFFPGQGYGYTF
TRBJ2-7,15,TRBD2,TRBV4-1,NA,TGCGCCAGCAGCCAAGTCGCGGGAGCCTCTGGGGAGCAGTACTTC,CASSQVAGASGEQYF
TRBJ2-1,15,NA,TRBV6-1,NA,TGTGCCAGCCCGACCAAAGCGAGCTCCTACAATGAGCAGTTCTTC,CASPTKASSYNEQFF
TRBJ2-2,14,NA,TRBV2,few,TGTGCCAGCAGTGAAGTTAGAAACACCGGGGAGCTGTTTTTT,CASSEVRNTGELFF
TRBJ2-7,14,TRBD1,TRBV7-8,NA,TGTGCCAGCAGCCCGGCCGGGACAGTCTATGAGCAGTACTTC,CASSPAGTVYEQYF
TRBJ2-3,14,NA,TRBV7-8,NA,TGTGCCAGCAGCTTAGGACAGGGCACAGATACGCAGTATTTT,CASSLGQGTDTQYF
TRBJ2-3,14,TRBD1,TRBV6-1,NA,TGTGCCAGCAGCGGACAGGGGGCGGTGGATACGCAGTATTTT,CASSGQGAVDTQYF